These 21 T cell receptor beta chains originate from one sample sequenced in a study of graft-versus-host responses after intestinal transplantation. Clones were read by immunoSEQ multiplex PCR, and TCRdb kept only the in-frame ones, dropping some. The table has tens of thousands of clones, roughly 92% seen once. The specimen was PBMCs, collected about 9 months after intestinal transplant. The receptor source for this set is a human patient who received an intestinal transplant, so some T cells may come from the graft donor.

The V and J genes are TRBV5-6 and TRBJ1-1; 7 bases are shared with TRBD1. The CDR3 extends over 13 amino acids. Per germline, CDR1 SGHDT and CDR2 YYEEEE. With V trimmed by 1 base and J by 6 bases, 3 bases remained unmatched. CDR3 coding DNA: TGTGCCAGCAGCTTGATAACAGGGGCTGAAGCTTTCTTT. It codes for CASSLITGAEAFF. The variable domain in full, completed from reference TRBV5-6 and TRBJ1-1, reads DAGVTQSPTHLIKTRGQQVTLRCSPKSGHDTVSWYQQALGQGPQFIFQYYEEEERQRGNFPDRFSGHQFPNYSSELNVNALLLGDSALYLCASSLITGAEAFFGQGTRLTVV.

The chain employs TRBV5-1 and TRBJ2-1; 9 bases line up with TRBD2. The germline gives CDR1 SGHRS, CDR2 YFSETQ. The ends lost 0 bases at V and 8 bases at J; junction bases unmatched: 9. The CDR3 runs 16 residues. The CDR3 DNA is TGCGCCAGCAGCTTGGTCCCTAGCGGGATGCGGCATGAGCAGTTCTTC. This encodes CASSLVPSGMRHEQFF. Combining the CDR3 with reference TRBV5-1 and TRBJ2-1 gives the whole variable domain KAGVTQTPRYLIKTRGQQVTLSCSPISGHRSVSWYQQTPGQGLQFLFEYFSETQRNKGNFPGRFSGRQFSNSRSEMNVSTLELGDSALYLCASSLVPSGMRHEQFFGPGTRLTVL.

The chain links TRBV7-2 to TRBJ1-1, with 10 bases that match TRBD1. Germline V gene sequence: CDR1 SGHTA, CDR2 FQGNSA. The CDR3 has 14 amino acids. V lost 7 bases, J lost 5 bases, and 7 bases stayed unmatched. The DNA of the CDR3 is TGTGCCAGCAAAATGACAGGGGGCAAGACTGAAGCTTTCTTT. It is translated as CASKMTGGKTEAFF.

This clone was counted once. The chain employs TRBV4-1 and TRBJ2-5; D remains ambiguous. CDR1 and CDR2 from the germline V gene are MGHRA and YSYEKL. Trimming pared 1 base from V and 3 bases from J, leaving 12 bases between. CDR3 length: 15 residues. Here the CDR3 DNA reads TGCGCCAGCAGCCAAGCACCCCGGATTGAAGAGACCCAGTACTTC. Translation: CASSQAPRIEETQYF.

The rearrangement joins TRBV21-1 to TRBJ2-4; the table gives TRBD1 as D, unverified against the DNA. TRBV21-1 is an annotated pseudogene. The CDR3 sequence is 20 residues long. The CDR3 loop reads CASSKGGWTGVCSAKNIQYF. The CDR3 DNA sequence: TGTGCCAGCAGCAAAGGGGGTTGGACAGGGGTGTGTTCGGCCAAAAACATTCAGTACTTC.

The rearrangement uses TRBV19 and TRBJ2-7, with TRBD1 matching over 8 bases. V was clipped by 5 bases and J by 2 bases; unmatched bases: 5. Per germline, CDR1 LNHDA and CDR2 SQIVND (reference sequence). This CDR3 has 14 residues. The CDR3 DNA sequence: TGTGCCAGTAGTCTCGGGACAGGAGCCTACGAGCAGTACTTC. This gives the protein CASSLGTGAYEQYF.

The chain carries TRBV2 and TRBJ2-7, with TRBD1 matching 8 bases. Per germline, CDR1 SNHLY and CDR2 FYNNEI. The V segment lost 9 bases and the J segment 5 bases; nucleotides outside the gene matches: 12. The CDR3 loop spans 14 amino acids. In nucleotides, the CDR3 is TGTGCCAGTCAACCTCGGACAGGGACCCACGAGCAGTACTTC. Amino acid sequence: CASQPRTGTHEQYF.

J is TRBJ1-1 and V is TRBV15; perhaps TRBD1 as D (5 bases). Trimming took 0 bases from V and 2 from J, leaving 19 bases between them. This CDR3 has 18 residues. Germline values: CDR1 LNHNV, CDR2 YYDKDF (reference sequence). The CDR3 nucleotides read TGTGCCACCAGCAGAGATCAAACAGGCCACGCTTTTAACACTGAAGCTTTCTTT. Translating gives CATSRDQTGHAFNTEAFF.

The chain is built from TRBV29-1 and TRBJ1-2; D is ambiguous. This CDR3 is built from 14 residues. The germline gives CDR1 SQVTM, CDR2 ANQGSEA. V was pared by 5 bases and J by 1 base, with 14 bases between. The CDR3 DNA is TGCAGCGTTCATCCCCGAGCTCTTAACTATGGCTACACCTTC. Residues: CSVHPRALNYGYTF. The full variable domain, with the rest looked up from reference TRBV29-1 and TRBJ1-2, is SAVISQKPSRDICQRGTSLTIQCQVDSQVTMMFWYRQQPGQSLTLIATANQGSEATYESGFVIDKFPISRPNLTFSTLTVSNMSPEDSSIYLCSVHPRALNYGYTFGSGTRLTVV.

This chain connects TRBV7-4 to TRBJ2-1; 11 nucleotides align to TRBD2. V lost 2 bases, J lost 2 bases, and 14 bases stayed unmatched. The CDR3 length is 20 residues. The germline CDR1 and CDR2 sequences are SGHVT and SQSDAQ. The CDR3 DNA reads TGTGCCAGCAGCTTATCTTTACTAGCGGGGGATCCTTGGCCCTACAATGAGCAGTTCTTC. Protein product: CASSLSLLAGDPWPYNEQFF.

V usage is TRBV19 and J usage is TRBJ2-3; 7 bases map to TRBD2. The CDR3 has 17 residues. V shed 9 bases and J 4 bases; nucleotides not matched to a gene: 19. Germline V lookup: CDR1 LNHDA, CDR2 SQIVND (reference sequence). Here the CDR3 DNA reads TGTGCCAGAGACGACGACCCGAGCCGGGAGGACTCAGATACGCAGTATTTT. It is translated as CARDDDPSREDSDTQYF.

CDR3 nucleotides: TGTGCCAGCTATCCAATGGGGGAATACTCTGGAAACACCATATATTTT. This sequence encodes CASYPMGEYSGNTIYF. The chain recombines TRBV21-1 with TRBJ1-3. TRBV21-1 counts as a pseudogene. The CDR3 is 16 amino acids.

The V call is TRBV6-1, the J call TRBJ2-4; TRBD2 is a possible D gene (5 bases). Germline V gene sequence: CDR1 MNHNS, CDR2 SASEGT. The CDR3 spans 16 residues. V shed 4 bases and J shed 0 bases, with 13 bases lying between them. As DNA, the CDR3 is TGTGCCAGCAGTGGATGGGGAGATTTAGCCAAAAACATTCAGTACTTC. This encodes CASSGWGDLAKNIQYF.

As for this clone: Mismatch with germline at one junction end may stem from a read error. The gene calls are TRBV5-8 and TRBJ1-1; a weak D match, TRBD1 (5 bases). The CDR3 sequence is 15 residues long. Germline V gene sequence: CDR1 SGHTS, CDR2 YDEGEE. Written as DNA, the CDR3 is TGTGCCAGCAGCTTGCTTAGGGGCCTGAACACTAAAGCTTTCTTT. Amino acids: CASSLLRGLNTKAFF.

CDR3 in DNA: TGCAGTGCTAGAGCCTCCGGGACCCAGTACTTC. This sequence encodes CSARASGTQYF. The V call is TRBV20-1, the J call TRBJ2-5; D is unresolved. Germline CDR1 reads DFQATT; CDR2 reads SNEGSKA (reference sequence). The CDR3 runs 11 residues. V lost 1 base and J 7 bases, leaving 7 bases between the germline ends.

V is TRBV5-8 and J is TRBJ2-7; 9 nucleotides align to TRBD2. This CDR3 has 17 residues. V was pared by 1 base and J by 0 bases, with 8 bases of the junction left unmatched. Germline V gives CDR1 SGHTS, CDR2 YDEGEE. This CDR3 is CASSLSAGGRASYEQYF. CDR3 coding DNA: TGTGCCAGCAGCTTGTCGGCGGGGGGGCGGGCCTCCTACGAGCAGTACTTC.

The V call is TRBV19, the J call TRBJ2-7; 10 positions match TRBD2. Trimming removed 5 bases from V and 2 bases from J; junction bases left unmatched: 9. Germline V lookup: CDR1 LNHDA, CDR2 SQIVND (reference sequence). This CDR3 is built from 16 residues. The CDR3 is CASSVHLAGETYEQYF. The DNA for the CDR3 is TGTGCCAGTAGTGTCCATCTAGCGGGAGAAACCTACGAGCAGTACTTC.

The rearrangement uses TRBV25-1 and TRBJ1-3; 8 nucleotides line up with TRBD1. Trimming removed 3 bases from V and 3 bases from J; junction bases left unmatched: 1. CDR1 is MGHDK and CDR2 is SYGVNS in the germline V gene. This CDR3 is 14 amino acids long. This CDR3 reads CASSETGVGNTIYF. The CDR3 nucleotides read TGTGCCAGCAGTGAGACAGGGGTTGGAAACACCATATATTTT.

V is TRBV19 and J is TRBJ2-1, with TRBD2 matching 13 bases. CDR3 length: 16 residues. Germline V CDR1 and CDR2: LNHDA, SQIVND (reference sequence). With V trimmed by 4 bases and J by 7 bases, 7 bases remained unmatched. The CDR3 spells CASSSPLAGGLNEQFF. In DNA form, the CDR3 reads TGTGCCAGTAGTAGCCCACTAGCGGGAGGGTTAAATGAGCAGTTCTTC.

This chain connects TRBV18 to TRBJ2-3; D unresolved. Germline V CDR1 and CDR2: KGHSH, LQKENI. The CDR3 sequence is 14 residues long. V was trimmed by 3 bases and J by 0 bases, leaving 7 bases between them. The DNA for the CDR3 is TGTGCCAGCTCACCGGCCGGGAGCACAGATACGCAGTATTTT. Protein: CASSPAGSTDTQYF. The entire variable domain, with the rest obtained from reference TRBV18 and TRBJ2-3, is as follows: NAGVMQNPRHLVRRRGQEARLRCSPMKGHSHVYWYRQLPEEGLKFMVYLQKENIIDESGMPKERFSAEFPKEGPSILRIQQVVRGDSAAYFCASSPAGSTDTQYFGPGTRLTVL.

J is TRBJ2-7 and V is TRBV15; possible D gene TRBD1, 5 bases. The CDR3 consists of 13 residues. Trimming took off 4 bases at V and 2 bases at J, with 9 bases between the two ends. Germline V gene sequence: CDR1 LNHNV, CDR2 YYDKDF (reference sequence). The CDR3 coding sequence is TGTGCCACCAGCAAAGGGGCTACCTACGAGCAGTACTTC. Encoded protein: CATSKGATYEQYF.